Only one count was recorded for the clone carrying this T cell receptor (beta chain). Antigen specificity is unknown. This sample was taken from a study of T cell responses to AZD1222 COVID-19 vaccine. Findings and limits, study-wide: Reports indicate that nearly half of spike-specific TCRs are directed at unmutated variant regions.

Germline V gene sequence: CDR1 MDHEN, CDR2 SYDVKM. Deletions cut 5 bases from V and 3 bases from J, with 14 bases between. The CDR3 length is 14 residues. Only in-frame clones appear in the TCRdb table, and some are missing; sequencing was by immunoSEQ multiplex PCR. Of roughly 100,000 clones in the sample, 70% to 90% were seen once. This specimen was peripheral blood, taken 28 days after the second AZD1222 dose. The chain is built from TRBV28 and TRBJ2-7; D tentatively fits TRBD1 or TRBD2 (5 bases each). This TCR was sampled from an adult who received the AZD1222 COVID-19 vaccine. The CDR3 protein is CASSAPGPDYEQYF. CDR3 DNA: TGTGCCAGCAGTGCCCCGGGACCTGACTACGAGCAGTACTTC.